This TCR beta chain originates from a study of T cell clonotyping in hematopoietic cell transplantation. As for time point: recipient sample about 28 days before transplant, after cytoreduction. Germline assignment: CDR1 MDHEN and CDR2 SYDVKM. V was clipped by 6 bases and J by 1 base, with 12 bases between them. The CDR3 consists of 14 residues. Assay: immunoSEQ multiplex PCR; the TCRdb copy retains only in-frame clones and omits some. The data contain approximately 44,000 clones, 85% of them singletons. This specimen consisted of peripheral blood mononuclear cells, obtained before stem cell transplant. This sequence was found in a man in his fifties or sixties with acute myeloid leukemia. Some clones in this sample may be carry-over from other donors' samples. This chain links TRBV28 with TRBJ1-1; perhaps TRBD1 as D (5 bases). CDR3 loop: CASRPGPWNTEAFF. The CDR3, as DNA: TGTGCCAGCAGGCCGGGACCTTGGAACACTGAAGCTTTCTTT.